This TCR beta chain was observed in a study of blood T cell repertoires in COVID-19. Overall study context: Samples taken during acute and convalescent COVID-19 were collected in the United States, Italy and Spain. T cells, B-cell-depleted T cells, or PBMCs provided the cDNA or gDNA that served as material.

Per germline, CDR1 SGHRS and CDR2 YFSETQ. The CDR3 is made up of 16 amino acids. V shed 4 bases, J shed 3 bases, and the junction held 6 bases outside the gene matches. The method was immunoSEQ multiplex PCR; TCRdb's version includes in-frame clones alone and lacks a portion of them. The repertoire consists of about 150,000 clones, with about 79% occurring once and the leading ten covering approximately 9.4%. Sequencing was done on a sample of peripheral blood. The V and J genes are TRBV5-1 and TRBJ1-6; 8 bases fit TRBD1. This TCR came from a woman between 50 and 59 years old with acute or convalescent COVID-19. The CDR3 loop is CASSIGQGLYNSPLHF. CDR3 DNA sequence: TGCGCCAGCAGCATAGGACAGGGCCTCTATAATTCACCCCTCCACTTT.